The 17 T cell receptor beta chains in this list originate from one sample, sequenced in a study of T-cell reconstitution after alpha-beta-depleted transplantation in children. The TCRbeta library incorporated unique molecular identifiers. MiXCR, run by TCRdb on the PCR reads, gives a single entry per CDR3 protein. The sample lists about 510,000 distinct CDR3 sequences; about an eighth were seen once. The specimen was PBMCs, mostly from graft donor cells, collected 180 days after TCRalphabeta/CD19-depleted stem cell transplant. These receptors all stem from a female patient between 2 and 15 years old who had a stem cell transplant for aplastic anemia, so the T cells may come from the graft donor.

The table lists this clonotype with a few counts. The chain couples TRBV19 to TRBJ1-1; 12 bases are a match to TRBD1. The CDR3 runs 16 residues. Looked up from germline, CDR1 is LNHDA and CDR2 is SQIVND (reference sequence). V lost 7 bases to trimming and J lost 0 bases; unmatched junction nucleotides: 6. CDR3 sequence reads: CASKVGTGGMNTEAFF. For the CDR3, the DNA is TGTGCCAGTAAGGTGGGGACAGGGGGCATGAACACTGAAGCTTTCTTT.

This clonotype has more than one count but fewer than ten. The chain uses TRBV19 and TRBJ2-7; D perhaps matches TRBD1 (6 bases). The germline CDR1 and CDR2 sequences are LNHDA and SQIVND (reference sequence). CDR3 length equals 14 residues. The germline V and J ends were trimmed by 5 bases and 2 bases, with 13 bases remaining between them. The CDR3 DNA reads as TGTGCCAGTAGTTCCACAGGGCTCACCTACGAGCAGTACTTC. As protein: CASSSTGLTYEQYF. Looking up the rest from reference TRBV19 and TRBJ2-7 gives the full variable domain: DGGITQSPKYLFRKEGQNVTLSCEQNLNHDAMYWYRQDPGQGLRLIYYSQIVNDFQKGDIAEGYSVSREKKESFPLTVTSAQKNPTAFYLCASSSTGLTYEQYFGPGTRLTVT.

The rearrangement uses TRBV19 and TRBJ2-5; D remains unclear. There are 15 residues in the CDR3. V was clipped by 5 bases and J by 7 bases, with 20 bases between them. Germline CDR1 LNHDA, CDR2 SQIVND (reference sequence). CDR3 amino acids: CASSLHRTVFPTQYF. The CDR3 nucleotides are TGTGCCAGTAGTCTCCATCGGACGGTCTTCCCGACCCAGTACTTC.

In its sample, this clonotype was seen a few times. The chain has TRBV5-1 and TRBJ1-5; D is ambiguous. The germline CDR1 and CDR2 sequences are SGHRS and YFSETQ. The CDR3 length is 15 residues. V was trimmed by 3 bases and J by 4 bases, leaving 14 bases between them. CDR3 coding DNA: TGCGCCAGCAGCTCCCTAGGCCTCAGGAATCAGCCCCAGCATTTT. The encoded protein is CASSSLGLRNQPQHF.

The table lists this clonotype with a few counts. J is TRBJ2-1 and V is TRBV28; 10 positions agree with TRBD2. V trimming: 7 bases; J trimming: 9 bases; junction bases outside the gene matches: 12. The CDR3 runs 15 residues. CDR1 is MDHEN and CDR2 is SYDVKM in the germline V gene. The CDR3 DNA reads TGTGCCAGCACCCCCCGGTCTAGCGGGAGTGGTGAGCAGTTCTTC. Amino acids: CASTPRSSGSGEQFF.

The gene calls are TRBV7-8 and TRBJ1-6; possible D gene TRBD1, 6 bases. Germline V gene sequence: CDR1 SGHVS, CDR2 FQNEAQ. Trimming removed 2 bases from V and 2 bases from J, with 13 bases in between. The CDR3 has 17 amino acids. The CDR3 loop reads CASSLSITGTYNSPLHF. The CDR3 nucleotides read TGTGCCAGCAGCTTAAGCATAACAGGGACCTATAATTCACCCCTCCACTTT.

The chain couples TRBV27 to TRBJ2-7; 9 positions match TRBD2. V lost 1 base and J lost 7; bases outside the gene matches: 11. This CDR3 is 16 amino acids long. Germline V gene sequence: CDR1 MNHEY, CDR2 SMNVEV (reference sequence). Here the CDR3 reads CASSLLPREGRWEQYV. The CDR3 bases are TGTGCCAGCAGTTTATTGCCGCGGGAGGGCCGTTGGGAGCAGTACGTC.

This clonotype was found a few times. The chain joins TRBV5-1 to TRBJ1-6; possibly TRBD1 for D (5 bases). Germline-derived CDR1 and CDR2 are SGHRS and YFSETQ. Trimming took 1 base from V and 6 from J, leaving 8 bases between them. The CDR3 is 14 amino acids. CDR3: CASSLNRRNSPLHF. In DNA form, the CDR3 reads TGCGCCAGCAGCTTGAACAGGCGTAATTCACCCCTCCACTTT.

V usage is TRBV20-1 and J usage is TRBJ2-1, with a possible D match to TRBD1 (6 bases). CDR1 and CDR2 from the germline V gene are DFQATT and SNEGSKA (reference sequence). Trimming cost V 5 bases and J 6 bases, with 20 bases left between them. This CDR3 is 15 amino acids long. The CDR3 bases are TGCAGTGCTGGGGGCAGGGGTGGGAGATTCAATGAGCAGTTCTTC. Its protein product is CSAGGRGGRFNEQFF.

This clonotype was detected only a few times. This chain connects TRBV4-3 to TRBJ2-1; D is ambiguous. The germline V gene encodes CDR1 LGHNA and CDR2 YSLEER. The germline V and J ends were trimmed by 1 base and 6 bases, with 10 bases remaining between them. The CDR3 sequence is 14 residues long. CDR3: CASSQGGRTNEQFF. DNA of the CDR3: TGCGCCAGCAGCCAAGGGGGAAGGACCAATGAGCAGTTCTTC.

This clonotype appeared a few times. CDR3 nucleotides: TGTGCCTGGAGTCCGAGGGGAAGCGAGCAGTACTTC. Amino acids: CAWSPRGSEQYF. The chain employs TRBV30 and TRBJ2-7; D is tentatively TRBD1 or TRBD2 (5 bases each). Trimming stripped 2 bases from V and 6 bases from J, with 11 bases between. Germline CDR1 is GTSNPN and CDR2 is SVGIG (reference sequence). This CDR3 is built from 12 residues. Full variable domain (missing parts from reference TRBV30 and TRBJ2-7): SQTIHQWPATLVQPVGSPLSLECTVEGTSNPNLYWYRQAAGRGLQLLFYSVGIGQISSEVPQNLSASRPQDRQFILSSKKLLLSDSGFYLCAWSPRGSEQYFGPGTRLTVT.

This clonotype has ten or more counts. The genes are TRBV3-1 and TRBJ2-1; D remains ambiguous. Trimming left V 8 bases short and J 4 bases short, with 3 bases between. Germline loops: CDR1 LGHDT, CDR2 YNNKEL (reference sequence). The CDR3 spans 10 residues. The CDR3 reads CASGYNEQFF. Here the CDR3 DNA reads TGTGCCAGCGGTTACAATGAGCAGTTCTTC.

Many counts were recorded for this clonotype. The CDR3: CASSLRGLTYEQYF. The CDR3 DNA reads as TGTGCCAGCAGTTTAAGGGGATTGACCTACGAGCAGTACTTC. This chain links TRBV12-3 or TRBV12-4 with TRBJ2-7; possible D gene TRBD1, 5 bases. This CDR3 region has 14 residues. V gave up 2 bases and J gave up 2 bases, with 10 bases separating them.

The CDR3 reads CASSYKGTEAFF. In DNA form, the CDR3 reads TGTGCCAGCAGTTACAAGGGCACTGAAGCTTTCTTT. This chain uses TRBV6-6 with TRBJ1-1; D is unresolved. Germline V gene data show CDR1 as MNHNY and CDR2 as SVGAGI (reference sequence). V lost 2 bases, J lost 4 bases, and 5 bases lay in between. The CDR3 has 12 residues.

The chain has TRBV7-2 and TRBJ2-1; D possibly corresponds to TRBD1 (7 bases). V was clipped by 5 bases and J by 2 bases, with 13 bases between them. The CDR3 has 15 residues. Germline V CDR1 and CDR2: SGHTA, FQGNSA. CDR3 residues: CASSQSGGTYNEQFF. CDR3 DNA: TGTGCCAGCAGCCAGTCAGGGGGGACCTACAATGAGCAGTTCTTC.

There are a few counts of this clonotype. The gene calls are TRBV28 and TRBJ2-7; 7 bases are a match to TRBD1. Germline CDR1 and CDR2: MDHEN and SYDVKM. V gave up 11 bases and J gave up 0 bases; unmatched junction bases: 7. CDR3 length equals 13 residues. This CDR3 is CAVKGAPSYEQYF. The CDR3 DNA sequence: TGTGCCGTCAAGGGGGCTCCCTCCTACGAGCAGTACTTC. Together with reference TRBV28 and TRBJ2-7, the CDR3 gives the full variable domain: DVKVTQSSRYLVKRTGEKVFLECVQDMDHENMFWYRQDPGLGLRLIYFSYDVKMKEKGDIPEGYSVSREKKERFSLILESASTNQTSMYLCAVKGAPSYEQYFGPGTRLTVT.

A remark on this clonotype: In this CDR3 the conserved last residue, phenylalanine or tryptophan, is missing, so a read error is likely. J is TRBJ2-1 and V is TRBV5-1; TRBD2 agrees at 9 bases. CDR3 length: 16 residues. The V gene end was trimmed by 4 bases and the J gene end by 7 bases; junction bases not matched to a gene: 12. Germline values: CDR1 SGHRS, CDR2 YFSETQ. The CDR3 here is CASSLRVSGGRNEQFL. The CDR3 DNA reads TGCGCCAGCAGCCTGCGAGTTAGCGGGGGAAGGAATGAGCAGTTCCTC.